This T cell receptor beta chain derives from a study of regulatory T cells in long-lasting Graves disease. Sample time point: newly diagnosed GD, antithyroid drugs for less than 3 months. Construction of the TCR library relied on RNA isolated from PBMCs. Construction of the TCR beta libraries employed iRepertoire HTBI primers in conjunction with Arm-PCR of CDR3 regions. TCRdb reanalysed the multiplex PCR reads using MiXCR and keeps one entry per CDR3 protein. This sample has a few hundred thousand distinct CDR3 sequences, with over 15% found just once. V dropped 0 bases and J dropped 2 bases, with 10 bases sitting between them. CDR1 is DFQATT and CDR2 is SNEGSKA in the germline V gene (reference sequence). The CDR3 is made up of 14 amino acids. A few counts support this clonotype. The same data also contributed to another study, on T cells in Graves' hyperthyroidism and ophthalmopathy.

The source material was peripheral blood mononuclear cells (PBMCs), sampled at new diagnosis, from a patient treated with antithyroid drugs. The genes are TRBV20-1 and TRBJ1-2; possible D gene TRBD1, 6 bases. The source of this sequence is a middle-aged man with Graves disease. The CDR3 coding sequence is TGCAGTGCTAGAGATCCCGGGGGCAACTATGGCTACACCTTC. It encodes CSARDPGGNYGYTF.